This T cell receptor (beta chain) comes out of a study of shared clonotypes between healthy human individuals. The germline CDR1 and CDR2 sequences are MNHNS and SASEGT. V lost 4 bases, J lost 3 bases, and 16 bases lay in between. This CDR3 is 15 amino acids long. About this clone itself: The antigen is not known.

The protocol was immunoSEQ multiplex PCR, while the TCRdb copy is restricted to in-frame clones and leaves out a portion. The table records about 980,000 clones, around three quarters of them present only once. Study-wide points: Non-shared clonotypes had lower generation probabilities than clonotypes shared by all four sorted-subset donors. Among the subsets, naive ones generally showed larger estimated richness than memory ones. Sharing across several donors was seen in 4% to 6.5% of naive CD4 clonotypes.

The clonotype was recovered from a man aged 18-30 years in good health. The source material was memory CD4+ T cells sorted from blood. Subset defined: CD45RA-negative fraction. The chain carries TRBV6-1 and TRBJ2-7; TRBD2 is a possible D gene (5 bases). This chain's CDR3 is CASSGRRGSSYEQYF. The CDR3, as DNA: TGTGCCAGCAGTGGGAGGAGAGGGAGTAGCTACGAGCAGTACTTC.